The 22 T cell receptor beta chains below come from one sample, sequenced in a study of T-cell reconstitution after alpha-beta-depleted transplantation in children. Preparing the TCRbeta library involved the use of unique molecular identifiers. MiXCR, applied by TCRdb to the PCR reads, yields one record per CDR3 protein. The sample includes about 110,000 distinct CDR3 sequences, almost 6.5% of them seen just once. The source material was PBMCs, mostly from graft donor cells, sampled 360 days after TCRalphabeta/CD19-depleted stem cell transplant. The origin of the receptors is a male patient aged 2 to 10 who had a stem cell transplant for acute lymphoblastic leukemia, so the T cells may come from the graft donor.

This clonotype has at least ten counts. The chain couples TRBV29-1 to TRBJ1-1, with D unresolved. Trimming removed 4 bases from V and 7 bases from J, with 7 bases in between. Germline V gene data show CDR1 as SQVTM and CDR2 as ANQGSEA. The CDR3 covers 10 residues. The CDR3 DNA is TGCAGCGTTGGGAATGTTGAAGCTTTCTTT. The encoded protein is CSVGNVEAFF.

This clonotype was counted many times. This chain links TRBV7-9 with TRBJ2-1; 7 bases fit TRBD1. Germline V gene lookup returns CDR1 SEHNR and CDR2 FQNEAQ (reference sequence). The CDR3 totals 17 residues. V was pared by 5 bases and J by 2 bases, with 12 bases of the junction left unmatched. CDR3 in DNA: TGTGCCAGCAGCCCCAGGGGGAAGGGAGAGGCCTACAATGAGCAGTTCTTC. It encodes CASSPRGKGEAYNEQFF.

The table lists this clonotype with a few counts. V is TRBV7-3 and J is TRBJ2-5, with TRBD2 identical over 16 bases. The CDR3 contains 16 residues. The V and J ends lost 5 bases and 5 bases, in that order; junction bases with no gene match: 5. CDR1 SGHTA and CDR2 FQGTGA come from the germline V gene. CDR3 sequence reads: CASSPGTSGRVETQYF. In DNA form, the CDR3 reads TGTGCCAGCAGCCCGGGGACTAGCGGGAGGGTGGAGACCCAGTACTTC. The variable domain in full, with the rest retrieved from reference TRBV7-3 and TRBJ2-5, is GAGVSQTPSNKVTEKGKYVELRCDPISGHTALYWYRQSLGQGPEFLIYFQGTGAADDSGLPNDRFFAVRPEGSVSTLKIQRTERGDSAVYLCASSPGTSGRVETQYFGPGTRLLVL.

This clonotype was detected ten times or more. V is TRBV4-3 and J is TRBJ2-3; tentatively, D is TRBD1 (6 bases). CDR1 is LGHNA, CDR2 YSLEER, per germline. Between the trimmed V and J ends, which lost 4 bases and 0 bases, there was a span of 14 bases. This CDR3 has 16 amino acids. The CDR3 sequence: CASSLFDRPSTDTQYF. The CDR3 bases are TGCGCCAGCAGCCTCTTCGACAGGCCTAGCACAGATACGCAGTATTTT.

DNA for the CDR3: TGTGCCAGCAGCGCAGAGGGGACAGGAAAAAAACTGTTTTTT. Its translation: CASSAEGTGKKLFF. This sequence joins TRBV9 and TRBJ1-4; 8 nucleotides line up with TRBD1. The germline gives CDR1 SGDLS, CDR2 YYNGEE. The CDR3 has 14 amino acids. The V segment lost 3 bases and the J segment 9 bases; nucleotides outside the gene matches: 7.

This clonotype was picked up many times. The chain combines TRBV20-1 with TRBJ1-2, with D unresolved. CDR1 is DFQATT and CDR2 is SNEGSKA in the germline V gene (reference sequence). The CDR3 runs 11 residues. Trimming cost V 5 bases and J 1 base, with 5 bases left between them. The CDR3 loop is CSAGFNYGYTF. As DNA, the CDR3 is TGCAGTGCTGGGTTTAACTATGGCTACACCTTC.

This clonotype was seen ten or more times. This CDR3 reads CSARELTRSTDTQYF. Written as DNA, the CDR3 is TGCAGTGCTAGAGAGCTAACCCGATCGACAGATACGCAGTATTTT. The genes are TRBV20-1 and TRBJ2-3; D remains unclear. The CDR3 totals 15 residues. The ends were cut back, 0 bases at V and 3 bases at J, with 13 bases in the middle. From germline, CDR1 is DFQATT and CDR2 SNEGSKA (reference sequence).

Ten or more counts support this clonotype. The gene calls are TRBV7-9 and TRBJ2-5, with unresolved D. V gave up 1 base and J gave up 9 bases, with 3 bases separating them. The CDR3 runs to 10 residues. The germline CDR1 and CDR2 sequences are SEHNR and FQNEAQ (reference sequence). This CDR3 is CASSLDAQYF. DNA for the CDR3: TGTGCCAGCAGCTTAGACGCCCAGTACTTC.

This clonotype was recorded many times. The chain joins TRBV7-9 to TRBJ2-7, with D perhaps TRBD1 or TRBD2 (5 bases each). The CDR3 is made up of 15 amino acids. Germline-derived CDR1 and CDR2 are SEHNR and FQNEAQ (reference sequence). Trimming removed 2 bases from V and 4 bases from J, with 15 bases in between. The CDR3 region has the DNA TGTGCCAGCAGCTTAACTTCGGGACCAATATACGAGCAGTACTTC. It translates to CASSLTSGPIYEQYF.

The rearrangement joins TRBV28 to TRBJ2-7; TRBD2 aligns across 9 bases. The CDR3 length is 14 residues. The V gene end was trimmed by 5 bases and the J gene end by 0 bases; junction bases not matched to a gene: 2. Germline loops: CDR1 MDHEN, CDR2 SYDVKM. DNA for the CDR3: TGTGCCAGCAGTCAGGGACTAGCCTCCTACGAGCAGTACTTC. As protein: CASSQGLASYEQYF.

The J gene is TRBJ2-6, the V gene TRBV11-2; perhaps TRBD1 as D (5 bases). The CDR3 contains 15 residues. Germline V gene lookup returns CDR1 SGHAT and CDR2 FQNNGV. V shed 5 bases and J shed 0 bases, with 8 bases lying between them. CDR3 sequence reads: CASSPGLSGANVLTF. In nucleotides, the CDR3 is TGTGCCAGCAGCCCAGGGCTCTCTGGGGCCAACGTCCTGACTTTC.

This clonotype was detected ten times or more. V usage is TRBV3-1 and J usage is TRBJ2-1, with TRBD2 as a possible D gene (6 bases). V lost 0 bases to trimming and J lost 8 bases, with 20 bases between them. CDR3 length: 17 amino acids. CDR1 is LGHDT and CDR2 is YNNKEL in the germline V gene (reference sequence). This CDR3 is CASSQEGPPTRGDEQFF. The CDR3 DNA sequence: TGTGCCAGCAGCCAAGAGGGCCCCCCGACTAGAGGTGATGAGCAGTTCTTC.

Worth noting for this clonotype: A junction boundary mismatches the germline segment, possibly from a read error. The rearrangement links TRBV27 to TRBJ2-1, with 8 bases aligning to TRBD2. Germline values: CDR1 MNHEY, CDR2 SMNVEV (reference sequence). The CDR3 loop spans 12 amino acids. Here the CDR3 DNA reads TGTGTCAGCAGACGCCCGGGACTAGGAATGCTCTTC. Amino acid sequence: CVSRRPGLGMLF.

This clonotype was counted ten times or more. The rearrangement links TRBV28 to TRBJ1-1; no reliable D call. Germline CDR1 is MDHEN and CDR2 is SYDVKM. V lost 3 bases, J lost 0 bases, and 5 bases lay in between. The CDR3 covers 13 residues. The CDR3 DNA follows: TGTGCCAGCAGTTTCGCACTGAACACTGAAGCTTTCTTT. As protein: CASSFALNTEAFF. Full variable domain (missing parts from reference TRBV28 and TRBJ1-1): DVKVTQSSRYLVKRTGEKVFLECVQDMDHENMFWYRQDPGLGLRLIYFSYDVKMKEKGDIPEGYSVSREKKERFSLILESASTNQTSMYLCASSFALNTEAFFGQGTRLTVV.

This clonotype was detected ten times or more. This chain uses TRBV11-2 with TRBJ2-1; 10 bases agree with TRBD2. The CDR3 consists of 15 residues. Germline-derived CDR1 and CDR2 are SGHAT and FQNNGV. After removal of 4 bases from V and 5 bases from J, the junction contained 5 bases not matched to a gene. CDR3 sequence: CASSSLAGGNNEQFF. In DNA form, the CDR3 reads TGTGCCAGCAGCTCTTTAGCGGGGGGAAACAATGAGCAGTTCTTC.

The table lists this clonotype with many counts. This chain joins TRBV7-9 and TRBJ2-1; weak D call: TRBD1 (5 bases). The V end was cut by 4 bases, the J end by 7 bases, with 14 bases between. The germline V gene encodes CDR1 SEHNR and CDR2 FQNEAQ (reference sequence). The CDR3 is 14 residues long. CDR3 sequence (DNA): TGTGCCAGCAGCTCTAAAAGTAAGGGGAATGAGCAGTTCTTC. Protein: CASSSKSKGNEQFF. Filled out from reference TRBV7-9 and TRBJ2-1, the complete variable domain reads DTGVSQNPRHKITKRGQNVTFRCDPISEHNRLYWYRQTLGQGPEFLTYFQNEAQLEKSRLLSDRFSAERPKGSFSTLEIQRTEQGDSAMYLCASSSKSKGNEQFFGPGTRLTVL.

The rearrangement uses TRBV28 and TRBJ2-1; 10 bases are a match to TRBD1. This CDR3 has 14 amino acids. Germline assignment: CDR1 MDHEN and CDR2 SYDVKM. The ends lost 7 bases at V and 5 bases at J; junction bases unmatched: 5. The chain's CDR3 is CASKGQGCNNEQFF. In DNA form, the CDR3 reads TGTGCCAGCAAGGGACAGGGGTGTAACAATGAGCAGTTCTTC.

This clonotype has ten or more counts. The gene calls are TRBV4-1 and TRBJ2-7; D unclear. Germline loops: CDR1 MGHRA, CDR2 YSYEKL. The CDR3 sequence is 14 residues long. The V end lost 2 bases, the J end lost 3 bases, and 11 bases lay between the germline ends. The CDR3 nucleotides read TGCGCCAGCAGCCAAAGGACCTCTGGCTACGAGCAGTACTTC. Encoded protein: CASSQRTSGYEQYF.

In its sample, this clonotype was seen a few times. This rearrangement joins TRBV11-2 to TRBJ2-3; TRBD1 matches at 11 bases. This CDR3 spans 14 amino acids. J gave up 4 bases and V 7 bases, and 4 bases lay outside the gene matches. Looked up from germline, CDR1 is SGHAT and CDR2 is FQNNGV. The CDR3 DNA follows: TGTGCCAGCATCACGGGACAGGGGGCAGATACGCAGTATTTT. Translated, it gives CASITGQGADTQYF.

The J gene is TRBJ2-6, the V gene TRBV5-6; no firm D call. The length of the CDR3 is 14 residues. CDR1 SGHDT and CDR2 YYEEEE come from the germline V gene. With 4 bases removed from V and 0 bases from J, the gap between germline ends came to 5 bases. CDR3 DNA: TGTGCCAGCAGCAGTCGCTCTGGGGCCAACGTCCTGACTTTC. It codes for CASSSRSGANVLTF.

The sample holds many counts of this clonotype. The gene calls are TRBV10-3 and TRBJ2-3; no firm D call. The CDR3 consists of 9 residues. The germline gives CDR1 ENHRY, CDR2 SYGVKD. The CDR3, as DNA: TGTGCTATCGAAGATACGCAGTATTTT. The encoded protein is CAIEDTQYF.

This clonotype was counted at least ten times. The chain is built from TRBV4-3 and TRBJ2-1; D not resolved. The CDR3 length is 16 residues. Germline V gene lookup returns CDR1 LGHNA and CDR2 YSLEER. The ends were cut back, 0 bases at V and 3 bases at J, with 12 bases in the middle. The CDR3 region is CASSQDKGSFYNEQFF. The DNA for the CDR3 is TGCGCCAGCAGCCAAGATAAAGGTAGTTTCTACAATGAGCAGTTCTTC.